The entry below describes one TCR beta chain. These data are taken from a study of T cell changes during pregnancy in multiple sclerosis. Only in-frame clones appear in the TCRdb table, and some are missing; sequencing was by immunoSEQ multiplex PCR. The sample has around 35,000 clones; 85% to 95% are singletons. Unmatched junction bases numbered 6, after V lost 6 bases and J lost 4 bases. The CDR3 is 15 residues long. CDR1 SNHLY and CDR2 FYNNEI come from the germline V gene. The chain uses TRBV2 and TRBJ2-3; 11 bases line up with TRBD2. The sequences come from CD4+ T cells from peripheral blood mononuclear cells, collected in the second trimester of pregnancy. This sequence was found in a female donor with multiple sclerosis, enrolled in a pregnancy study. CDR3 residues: CASRVLAGVPDTQYF. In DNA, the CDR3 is TGTGCCAGCAGGGTACTAGCGGGGGTGCCAGATACGCAGTATTTT.